Here is one TCR beta chain with its context. PCR was performed using 60 Vbeta and 13 Jbeta primers. As handled by the study authors: Approximately 87 million unique TCR beta chains, roughly 10 million shared, were counted in a later analysis. Clones were read by immunoSEQ multiplex PCR, and TCRdb kept only the in-frame ones, dropping some. For V, J and clone size, that table is used; D and trimming come from the DNA. Of about 150,000 clones in the sample, approximately 80% were seen once. The data were taken from a study of cytomegalovirus exposure and HLA in healthy donors. For the study at large: For the roughly 370 genotyped donors, 75% to 90% fell within the Caucasian-associated ancestry cluster.

The sample was PBMCs. This clonotype was obtained from a young man in good health and CMV-seropositive.

The CDR3 reads CAATEGGRVGYTF. The CDR3 DNA sequence: TGTGCCGCCACCGAGGGAGGGAGAGTTGGCTACACCTTC. This chain links TRBV5-6 with TRBJ1-2; D call uncertain. The CDR3 loop spans 13 amino acids. V was clipped by 10 bases and J by 7 bases, with 20 bases between them. Per the germline V gene, CDR1 is SGHDT and CDR2 is YYEEEE.